Below are 13 T cell receptor beta chains sequenced from a single sample in a study of beta chain features in type 1 diabetes. Notes on the study in general: A moderate, significant TCRB CDR3 shortening appeared in type 1 diabetes across four CD4+ subsets.

Reverse transcribing all isolated RNA meant expressed TCRB transcripts were sequenced. The method was immunoSEQ multiplex PCR; TCRdb's version includes in-frame clones alone and lacks a portion of them. The data show more than 95,000 clones, 28% seen once. For these receptors, no antigen is known. The material sequenced was central memory CD4+ T cells from blood. The source is a woman aged 18 to 35 with type 1 diabetes.

CDR3 sequence reads: CASSFEAVGANVLTF. CDR3 nucleotides: TGTGCCAGCAGCTTTGAAGCTGTTGGGGCCAACGTCCTGACTTTC. The rearrangement uses TRBV11-3 and TRBJ2-6; D is uncertain. Trimming pared 3 bases from V and 3 bases from J, leaving 9 bases between. The CDR3 is made up of 15 amino acids. Germline V lookup: CDR1 SGHNT, CDR2 YENEEA.

The rearrangement joins TRBV28 to TRBJ2-1; TRBD2 matches at 11 bases. The CDR3 runs to 15 residues. Trimming took 6 bases from V and 5 from J; bases not matched to a gene: 6. Looked up from germline, CDR1 is MDHEN and CDR2 is SYDVKM. The CDR3 DNA reads TGTGCCAGCAGGACCCCTAGCGGGAGGCACAATGAGCAGTTCTTC. Protein sequence: CASRTPSGRHNEQFF.

This chain connects TRBV4-1 to TRBJ1-1; D is unclear. CDR1 and CDR2 (germline): MGHRA, YSYEKL. Deletions cut 2 bases from V and 5 bases from J, with 12 bases between. CDR3 length equals 14 residues. The CDR3 sequence: CASSQSWRDTEAFF. The DNA for the CDR3 is TGCGCCAGCAGCCAATCGTGGAGGGATACTGAAGCTTTCTTT.

In DNA, the CDR3 is TGTGCCTGGACTGCAGTGGCAGATACGCAGTATTTT. Protein sequence: CAWTAVADTQYF. The genes are TRBV30 and TRBJ2-3; unclear D gene. V lost 4 bases and J 4 bases, leaving 9 bases between the germline ends. Germline V gene data show CDR1 as GTSNPN and CDR2 as SVGIG (reference sequence). The CDR3 is 12 residues long.

This clone was counted a few times. Here the CDR3 DNA reads TGTGCCAGCAGCTCGATCGGACTAGCGGGAGGTATTACGCAGTATTTT. Translation gives CASSSIGLAGGITQYF. The chain joins TRBV11-3 to TRBJ2-3; TRBD2 agrees at 14 bases. The ends lost 4 bases at V and 8 bases at J; junction bases unmatched: 8. The CDR3 is 16 residues long. Per the germline V gene, CDR1 is SGHNT and CDR2 is YENEEA.

The V and J genes are TRBV14 and TRBJ2-1, with TRBD2 as a possible D gene (5 bases). Trimming pared 4 bases from V and 8 bases from J, leaving 15 bases between. There are 14 residues in the CDR3. Germline CDR1 reads SGHDN; CDR2 reads FVKESK. The CDR3 sequence: CASSPQASTHEQFF. As DNA, the CDR3 is TGTGCCAGCAGCCCCCAGGCTAGCACCCATGAGCAGTTCTTC.

This sequence joins TRBV7-2 and TRBJ2-1, with 8 nucleotides matching TRBD1. The V and J ends lost 5 bases and 6 bases, in that order; junction bases with no gene match: 9. The CDR3 is 15 amino acids. Germline CDR1 and CDR2: SGHTA and FQGNSA. Here the CDR3 DNA reads TGTGCCAGCAGCCCCAGGACAGGGCTGATCAATGAGCAGTTCTTC. Protein product: CASSPRTGLINEQFF.

This clone has a handful of counts. The rearrangement joins TRBV5-6 to TRBJ2-7, with 11 bases lining up with TRBD2. The CDR3 runs to 14 residues. Germline assignment: CDR1 SGHDT and CDR2 YYEEEE. The V and J ends lost 1 base and 4 bases, in that order; junction bases with no gene match: 1. The CDR3 reads CASSLSSGRYEQYV. The CDR3, as DNA: TGTGCCAGCAGCTTGTCTAGCGGGAGGTACGAGCAGTACGTC.

The rearrangement uses TRBV4-3 and TRBJ1-4, with D possibly being TRBD1 (5 bases). Trimming pared 4 bases from V and 5 bases from J, leaving 17 bases between. The CDR3 runs 16 residues. CDR1 and CDR2 (germline): LGHNA, YSLEER. CDR3 in DNA: TGCGCCAGCAGCCTGGCTGTCGACAGTTTCAATGAAAAACTGTTTTTT. It codes for CASSLAVDSFNEKLFF.

The chain has TRBV7-2 and TRBJ2-7, with D possibly TRBD1 on 6 matching bases. The CDR3 has 13 residues. With 1 base removed from V and 4 bases from J, the gap between germline ends came to 8 bases. Germline lookup yields CDR1 SGHTA and CDR2 FQGNSA. The CDR3 spells CASSLGGGYEQYV. In DNA, the CDR3 is TGTGCCAGCAGCTTAGGAGGGGGATACGAGCAGTACGTC.

The chain joins TRBV25-1 to TRBJ1-1; D might be TRBD1 (5 bases). The CDR3 spans 12 residues. V was trimmed by 10 bases and J by 5 bases, leaving 14 bases between them. Germline V CDR1 and CDR2: MGHDK, SYGVNS. CDR3 sequence reads: CATSQGRTEAFF. The CDR3 DNA reads as TGTGCCACCTCGCAGGGTAGGACTGAAGCTTTCTTT.

The V call is TRBV19, the J call TRBJ1-5; D is unresolved. The germline CDR1 and CDR2 sequences are LNHDA and SQIVND (reference sequence). The V gene lost 5 bases and the J gene lost 0 bases, with 2 bases spanning the gap. The CDR3 consists of 12 residues. The CDR3 is CASSHSNQPQHF. The CDR3 bases are TGTGCCAGTAGTCATAGCAATCAGCCCCAGCATTTT.

This clone has just a few counts. The rearrangement joins TRBV5-1 to TRBJ1-5, with 8 bases lining up with TRBD1. The junction had 5 bases not matched to a gene; V was cut back by 4 bases and J by 2 bases. This CDR3 has 15 amino acids. CDR1 SGHRS and CDR2 YFSETQ come from the germline V gene. CDR3 residues: CASSPTGEGNQPQHF. In DNA form, the CDR3 reads TGCGCCAGCAGCCCGACAGGGGAGGGCAATCAGCCCCAGCATTTT.